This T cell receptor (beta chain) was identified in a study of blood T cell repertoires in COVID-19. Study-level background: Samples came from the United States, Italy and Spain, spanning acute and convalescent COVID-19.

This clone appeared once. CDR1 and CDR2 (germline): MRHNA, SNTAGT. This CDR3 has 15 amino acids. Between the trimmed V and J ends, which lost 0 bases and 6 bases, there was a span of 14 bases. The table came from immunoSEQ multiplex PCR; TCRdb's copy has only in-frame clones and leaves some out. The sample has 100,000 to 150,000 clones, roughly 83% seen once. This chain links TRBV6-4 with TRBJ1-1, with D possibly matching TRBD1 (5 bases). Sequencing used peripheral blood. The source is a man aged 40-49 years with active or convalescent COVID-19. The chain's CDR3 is CASSDSWGVGAEAFF. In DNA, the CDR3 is TGTGCCAGCAGTGACTCCTGGGGGGTCGGGGCTGAAGCTTTCTTT.